This record looks at one TCR beta chain sequence and its context. Its target is not known. Germline V gene sequence: CDR1 SQVTM, CDR2 ANQGSEA. Trimming cost V 6 bases and J 3 bases, with 14 bases left between them. This CDR3 contains 13 residues. Amplification used 60 Vbeta primers and 13 Jbeta primers. Profiled with immunoSEQ multiplex PCR; TCRdb holds only in-frame clones, not every one. Its table records 100,000 to 150,000 clones. This specimen comes from a study of cytomegalovirus exposure and HLA in healthy donors. General study results and limits: Later analysis identified around 15,000 TCR beta sequences associated with HLA alleles, using a false discovery rate threshold of 0.05. In the analysis, some V segments, TRBV6-2 and TRBV6-3 included, were excluded as indistinguishable.

V gene TRBV29-1 combines with J gene TRBJ1-2; D remains ambiguous. The sequencing input was PBMCs. This sequence originates from a man aged 18-30 years in good health and CMV-seronegative. The CDR3 DNA reads as TGCAGCGTCGGGATGGGGAGGGACTATGGCTACACCTTC. Residues: CSVGMGRDYGYTF.